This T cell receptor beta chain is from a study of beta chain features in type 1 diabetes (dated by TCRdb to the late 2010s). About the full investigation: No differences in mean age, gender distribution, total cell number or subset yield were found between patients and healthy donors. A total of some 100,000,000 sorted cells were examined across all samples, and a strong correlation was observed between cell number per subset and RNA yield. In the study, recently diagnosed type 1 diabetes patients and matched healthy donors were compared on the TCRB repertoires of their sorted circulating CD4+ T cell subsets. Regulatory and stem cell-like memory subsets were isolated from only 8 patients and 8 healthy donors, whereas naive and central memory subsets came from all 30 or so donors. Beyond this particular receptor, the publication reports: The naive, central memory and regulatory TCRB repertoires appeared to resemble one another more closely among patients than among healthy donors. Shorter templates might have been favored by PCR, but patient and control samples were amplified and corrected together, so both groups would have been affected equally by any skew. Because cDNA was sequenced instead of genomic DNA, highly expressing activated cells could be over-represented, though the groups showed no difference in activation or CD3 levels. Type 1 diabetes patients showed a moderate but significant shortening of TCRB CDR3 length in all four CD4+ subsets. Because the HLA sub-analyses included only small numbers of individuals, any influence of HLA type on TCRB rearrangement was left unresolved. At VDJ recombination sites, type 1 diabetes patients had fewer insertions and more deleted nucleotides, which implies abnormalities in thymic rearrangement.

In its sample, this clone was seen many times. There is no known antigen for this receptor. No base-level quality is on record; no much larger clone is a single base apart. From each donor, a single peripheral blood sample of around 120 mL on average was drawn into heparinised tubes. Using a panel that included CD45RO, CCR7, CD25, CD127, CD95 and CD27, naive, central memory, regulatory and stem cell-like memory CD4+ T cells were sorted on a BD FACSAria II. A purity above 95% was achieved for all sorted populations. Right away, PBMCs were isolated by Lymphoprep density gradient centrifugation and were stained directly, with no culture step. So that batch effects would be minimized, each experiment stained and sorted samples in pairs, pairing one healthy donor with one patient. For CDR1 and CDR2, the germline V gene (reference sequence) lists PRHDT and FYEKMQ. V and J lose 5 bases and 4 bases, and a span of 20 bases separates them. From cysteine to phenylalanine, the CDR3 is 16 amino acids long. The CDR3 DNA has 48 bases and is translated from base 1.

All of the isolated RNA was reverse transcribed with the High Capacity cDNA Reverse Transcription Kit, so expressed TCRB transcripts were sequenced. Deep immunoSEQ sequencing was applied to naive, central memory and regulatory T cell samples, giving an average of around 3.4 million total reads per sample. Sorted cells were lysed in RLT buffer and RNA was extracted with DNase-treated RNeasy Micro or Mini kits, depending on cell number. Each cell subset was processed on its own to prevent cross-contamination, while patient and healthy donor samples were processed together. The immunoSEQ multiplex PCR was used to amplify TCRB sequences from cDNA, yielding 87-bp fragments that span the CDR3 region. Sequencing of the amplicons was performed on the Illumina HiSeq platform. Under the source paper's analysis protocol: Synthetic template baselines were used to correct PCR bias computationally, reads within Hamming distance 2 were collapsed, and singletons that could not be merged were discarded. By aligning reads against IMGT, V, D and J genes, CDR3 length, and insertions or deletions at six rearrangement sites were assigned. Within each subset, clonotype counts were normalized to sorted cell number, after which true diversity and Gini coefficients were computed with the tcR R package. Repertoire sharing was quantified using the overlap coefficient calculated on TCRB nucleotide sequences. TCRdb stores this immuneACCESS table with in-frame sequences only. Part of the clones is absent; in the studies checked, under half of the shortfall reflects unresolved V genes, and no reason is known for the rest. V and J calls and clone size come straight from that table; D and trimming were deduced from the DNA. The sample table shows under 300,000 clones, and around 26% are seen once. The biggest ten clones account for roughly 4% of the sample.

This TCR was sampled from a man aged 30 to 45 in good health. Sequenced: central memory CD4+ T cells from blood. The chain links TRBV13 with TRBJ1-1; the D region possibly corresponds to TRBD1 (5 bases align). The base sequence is TGTGCCAGCAGCCCTTCAGTCAGGGCTGAGAGCACTGAAGCTTTCTTT. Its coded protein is CASSPSVRAESTEAFF. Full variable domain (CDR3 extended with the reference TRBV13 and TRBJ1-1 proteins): AAGVIQSPRHLIKEKRETATLKCYPIPRHDTVYWYQQGPGQDPQFLISFYEKMQSDKGSIPDRFSAQQFSDYHSELNMSSLELGDSALYFCASSPSVRAESTEAFFGQGTRLTVV.